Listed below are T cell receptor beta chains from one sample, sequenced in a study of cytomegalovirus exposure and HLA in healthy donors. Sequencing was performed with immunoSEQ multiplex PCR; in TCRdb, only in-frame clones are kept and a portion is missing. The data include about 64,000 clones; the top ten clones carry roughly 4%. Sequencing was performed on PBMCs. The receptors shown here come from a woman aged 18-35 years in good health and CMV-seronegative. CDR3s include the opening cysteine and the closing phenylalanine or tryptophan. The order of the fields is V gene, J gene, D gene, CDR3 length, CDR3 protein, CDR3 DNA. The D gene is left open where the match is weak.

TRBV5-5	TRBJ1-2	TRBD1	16	CASSPGTGIAFYGYTF	TGTGCCAGCAGCCCCGGGACAGGGATCGCCTTCTATGGCTACACCTTC
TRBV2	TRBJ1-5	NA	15	CASRDGGASNQPQHF	TGTGCCAGCAGGGATGGGGGGGCTAGCAATCAGCCCCAGCATTTT
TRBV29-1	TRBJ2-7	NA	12	CSVEDLHGEQYF	TGCAGCGTTGAAGATCTTCACGGCGAGCAGTACTTC
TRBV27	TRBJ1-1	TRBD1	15	CASSSWTGGNTEAFF	TGTGCCAGCAGTTCCTGGACAGGAGGGAACACTGAAGCTTTCTTT
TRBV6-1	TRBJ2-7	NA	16	CASSDPGSSSAYEQYF	TGTGCCAGCAGTGATCCGGGGAGTTCAAGCGCCTACGAGCAGTACTTC
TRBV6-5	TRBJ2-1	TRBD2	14	CASNDRAGGGEQFF	TGTGCCAGCAACGACAGAGCGGGAGGAGGTGAGCAGTTCTTC
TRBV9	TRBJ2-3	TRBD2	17	CASSDPALAGGTDTQYF	TGTGCCAGCAGCGATCCAGCCCTAGCGGGGGGCACAGATACGCAGTATTTT
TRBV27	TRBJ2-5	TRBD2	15	CASGSGTSGTQTQYF	TGTGCCAGCGGTTCCGGGACTAGCGGGACTCAGACCCAGTACTTC
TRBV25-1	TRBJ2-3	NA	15	CASSSNAVGTDTQYF	TGTGCCAGCAGTTCGAACGCGGTGGGCACAGATACGCAGTATTTT
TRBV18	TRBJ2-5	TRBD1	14	CASSPPGQGATQYF	TGTGCCAGCTCACCACCTGGACAGGGGGCAACCCAGTACTTC
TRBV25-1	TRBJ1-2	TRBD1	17	CASMSSLGQDLNYGYTF	TGTGCCAGCATGAGTTCATTGGGACAGGACTTAAACTATGGCTACACCTTC
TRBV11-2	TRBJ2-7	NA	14	CASSPFAAVYEQYF	TGTGCCAGCAGCCCCTTCGCGGCCGTCTACGAGCAGTACTTC
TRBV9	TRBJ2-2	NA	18	CASSVVGAQDTNTGELFF	TGTGCCAGCAGCGTAGTTGGAGCCCAGGACACCAACACCGGGGAGCTGTTTTTT
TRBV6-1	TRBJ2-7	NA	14	CASSEGGENHEQYF	TGTGCCAGCAGTGAAGGGGGCGAAAACCACGAGCAGTACTTC
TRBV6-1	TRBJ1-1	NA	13	CASSSTGYTEAFF	TGTGCCAGCAGCTCTACAGGGTACACTGAAGCTTTCTTT
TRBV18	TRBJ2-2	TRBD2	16	CASSSAQAGVTGELFF	TGTGCCAGCTCCTCAGCTCAAGCGGGAGTGACCGGGGAGCTGTTTTTT
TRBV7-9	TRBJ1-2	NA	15	CASSLRGGDPYGYTF	TGTGCCAGCAGCTTACGGGGGGGAGACCCATATGGCTACACCTTC
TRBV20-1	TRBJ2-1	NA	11	CSALTRGEQFF	TGCAGTGCTCTGACTCGGGGTGAGCAGTTCTTC
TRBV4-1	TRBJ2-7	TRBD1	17	CASSQAPLQGDPYEQYF	TGCGCCAGCAGCCAAGCGCCTCTACAGGGGGACCCCTACGAGCAGTACTTC
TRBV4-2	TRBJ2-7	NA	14	CASAPGLSSYEQYF	TGTGCCAGCGCCCCGGGGTTGTCCTCCTACGAGCAGTACTTC
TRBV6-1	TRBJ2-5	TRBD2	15	CASSRSRLAEETQYF	TGTGCCAGCAGCCGATCAAGACTAGCGGAAGAGACCCAGTACTTC
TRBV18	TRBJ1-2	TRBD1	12	CASSRQGDGYTF	TGTGCCAGCTCTAGACAGGGGGATGGCTACACCTTC